These 6 T cell receptor beta chains originate from one sample sequenced in a study of cytomegalovirus exposure and HLA in healthy donors. PCR involved 60 Vbeta and 13 Jbeta primers. Only in-frame clones appear in the TCRdb table, and some are missing; sequencing was by immunoSEQ multiplex PCR. The data contain about 150,000 clones, 76% of them singletons. The sample was PBMCs. The receptors originated from a male donor in good health and CMV-seronegative.

The CDR3 is CASSPGGRGSYNEQFF. The CDR3, as DNA: TGTGCCAGCTCACCTGGCGGGAGGGGTTCCTACAATGAGCAGTTCTTC. This sequence joins TRBV18 and TRBJ2-1, with 9 bases fitting TRBD2. There are 16 residues in the CDR3. Per the germline V gene, CDR1 is KGHSH and CDR2 is LQKENI. With 3 bases clipped from V and 1 base from J, the junction kept 4 bases outside the gene matches. The full variable domain, completed using reference TRBV18 and TRBJ2-1, is NAGVMQNPRHLVRRRGQEARLRCSPMKGHSHVYWYRQLPEEGLKFMVYLQKENIIDESGMPKERFSAEFPKEGPSILRIQQVVRGDSAAYFCASSPGGRGSYNEQFFGPGTRLTVL.

This sequence joins TRBV7-9 and TRBJ2-7; D unresolved. This CDR3 is built from 14 residues. The germline gives CDR1 SEHNR, CDR2 FQNEAQ (reference sequence). V was cut by 6 bases and J by 0 bases, with 12 bases left in between. The DNA of the CDR3 is TGTGCCAGCAGTCTGGCACAGACCTCCTACGAGCAGTACTTC. It codes for CASSLAQTSYEQYF.

This sequence joins TRBV19 and TRBJ2-2; TRBD2 aligns across 11 bases. The CDR3 extends over 18 amino acids. Germline lookup yields CDR1 LNHDA and CDR2 SQIVND (reference sequence). V was clipped by 3 bases and J by 0 bases; unmatched bases: 6. Written as DNA, the CDR3 is TGTGCCAGTAGTATTTTGCTAGCGGGGGGCGCGAACACCGGGGAGCTGTTTTTT. This codes for CASSILLAGGANTGELFF.

This clone was detected a few times. V and J are TRBV5-6 and TRBJ2-7; D is perhaps TRBD2 (5 bases). The germline CDR1 and CDR2 sequences are SGHDT and YYEEEE. This CDR3 contains 16 residues. The V and J ends lost 0 bases and 0 bases respectively, with 13 bases between them. The CDR3 nucleotides are TGTGCCAGCAGCTTGGTTAAGGTCGGGGACTCCTACGAGCAGTACTTC. This translates into CASSLVKVGDSYEQYF.

The V call is TRBV4-2, the J call TRBJ2-1; unclear D gene. Deletions cut 3 bases from V and 5 bases from J, with 8 bases between. This CDR3 comprises 13 residues. The germline gives CDR1 LGHNA, CDR2 YNFKEQ. CDR3: CASSHEKNNEQFF. DNA for the CDR3: TGTGCCAGCAGCCATGAGAAGAACAATGAGCAGTTCTTC.

The chain carries TRBV4-3 and TRBJ1-2; the D gene is possibly TRBD1 (5 bases). Trimming left V 0 bases short and J 2 bases short, with 10 bases between. Germline V gene lookup returns CDR1 LGHNA and CDR2 YSLEER. There are 15 residues in the CDR3. This CDR3 is CASSQEVAGNYGYTF. The CDR3 nucleotides are TGCGCCAGCAGCCAAGAGGTGGCAGGGAACTATGGCTACACCTTC.